Shown below are 22 T cell receptor beta chains from a single sample sequenced in a study of T cells expressing NK-cell markers. TCRdb processed the 5' RACE reads again and assigns one entry to each CDR3 protein, with no DNA. This listing includes about 400,000 distinct CDR3 sequences. Sequencing was done on a sample of blood T cells: a sorted CD56 or NKG2C T cell subset, CD4+ or CD8+ T cells, or bulk PBMC T cells (not recorded which). These receptors all stem from a woman aged 50 to 60 in good health.

The chain combines TRBV5-4 with TRBJ2-3; TCRdb gives TRBD2 as the D gene, but with no DNA this cannot be confirmed. This CDR3 region has 18 residues. Germline CDR1 and CDR2: SGHNT and YYREEE (reference sequence). The CDR3 loop is CASSLVSGRGINTDTQYF. The full variable domain, with the rest looked up from reference TRBV5-4 and TRBJ2-3, is ETGVTQSPTHLIKTRGQQVTLRCSSQSGHNTVSWYQQALGQGPQFIFQYYREEENGRGNFPPRFSGLQFPNYSSELNVNALELDDSALYLCASSLVSGRGINTDTQYFGPGTRLTVL.

V and J are TRBV12-3 or TRBV12-4 and TRBJ1-2. The CDR3 totals 15 residues. The CDR3: CASSLRFADPRGYTF.

The chain is built from TRBV24-1 and TRBJ2-5; TCRdb selects TRBD2, and the lack of DNA leaves this call unchecked. Per the germline V gene, CDR1 is KGHDR and CDR2 is SFDVKD. This CDR3 region has 13 residues. The CDR3 loop reads CATSGERGETQYF.

The V and J genes are TRBV3-1 and TRBJ2-1. CDR1 is LGHDT and CDR2 is YNNKEL in the germline V gene (reference sequence). CDR3 length equals 14 residues. CDR3 sequence reads: CASSRSDTTDEQFF.

This chain connects TRBV20-1 to TRBJ2-4. CDR3 length equals 14 residues. Germline V gives CDR1 DFQATT, CDR2 SNEGSKA (reference sequence). CDR3 amino acids: CSASQGIAKNIQYF.

V is TRBV3-1 and J is TRBJ1-1; TCRdb outputs TRBD1, but without DNA this stays unchecked. This CDR3 has 11 amino acids. The germline gives CDR1 LGHDT, CDR2 YNNKEL (reference sequence). The CDR3 reads CASSQEGQAFF.

The chain combines TRBV20-1 with TRBJ1-2; the TCRdb call, TRBD1, lacks DNA for checking. In germline, CDR1 is DFQATT, CDR2 SNEGSKA (reference sequence). CDR3 length: 14 residues. CDR3 in amino acids: CSAKPPGSNYGYTF.

The chain has TRBV5-1 and TRBJ1-3. The CDR3 loop spans 16 amino acids. CDR1 and CDR2 from the germline V gene are SGHRS and YFSETQ. The CDR3 is CASSLASGRAGNTIYF. Full variable domain (outside the CDR3, taken from reference TRBV5-1 and TRBJ1-3): KAGVTQTPRYLIKTRGQQVTLSCSPISGHRSVSWYQQTPGQGLQFLFEYFSETQRNKGNFPGRFSGRQFSNSRSEMNVSTLELGDSALYLCASSLASGRAGNTIYFGEGSWLTVV.

The V call is TRBV11-2, the J call TRBJ2-1; the D call of TRBD1 rests on TCRdb alone, since no DNA is present to check it. The length of the CDR3 is 15 residues. Germline V gene data show CDR1 as SGHAT and CDR2 as FQNNGV. The CDR3 loop reads CASSYFYRGLPEQFF.

The rearrangement joins TRBV5-1 to TRBJ1-1; TCRdb calls TRBD1, which cannot be checked without DNA. The CDR3 length is 15 residues. Per germline, CDR1 SGHRS and CDR2 YFSETQ. This CDR3 reads CASSTGRPMNTEAFF.

The chain couples TRBV20-1 to TRBJ2-3; the D gene TCRdb calls, TRBD2, cannot be checked with no DNA. CDR1 DFQATT and CDR2 SNEGSKA come from the germline V gene (reference sequence). CDR3 size: 15 residues. The CDR3 protein is CSASRGGPSTDTQYF.

The CDR3 sequence: CSAAPIGQGVPNTEAFF. The chain combines TRBV20-1 with TRBJ1-1; TCRdb returns TRBD1, unconfirmable since there is no DNA. CDR1 and CDR2 from the germline V gene are DFQATT and SNEGSKA (reference sequence). The length of the CDR3 is 17 residues.

CDR3 amino acids: CASSRPNSAYNEQFF. The chain uses TRBV14 and TRBJ2-1; TCRdb's assignment of TRBD1 cannot be checked, as there is no DNA. The CDR3 runs 15 residues. Germline V gene lookup returns CDR1 SGHDN and CDR2 FVKESK.

V and J are TRBV12-3 or TRBV12-4 and TRBJ1-4; the D gene TCRdb calls, TRBD1, cannot be checked with no DNA. The CDR3 is 14 amino acids. The CDR3 is CASSFGHSNEKLFF.

The rearrangement links TRBV18 to TRBJ1-2. This CDR3 region has 11 residues. Germline V gives CDR1 KGHSH, CDR2 LQKENI. The chain's CDR3 is CASSPGSGYTF. Full variable domain (remainder filled in from reference TRBV18 and TRBJ1-2): NAGVMQNPRHLVRRRGQEARLRCSPMKGHSHVYWYRQLPEEGLKFMVYLQKENIIDESGMPKERFSAEFPKEGPSILRIQQVVRGDSAAYFCASSPGSGYTFGSGTRLTVV.

The chain combines TRBV9 with TRBJ2-1; TCRdb proposes TRBD1, but this gene call is untestable without DNA. This CDR3 comprises 14 residues. Germline CDR1 SGDLS, CDR2 YYNGEE. The CDR3 spells CASSPWGSAHEQFF. The full variable domain, in which reference TRBV9 and TRBJ2-1 provide the parts outside the CDR3, is DSGVTQTPKHLITATGQRVTLRCSPRSGDLSVYWYQQSLDQGLQFLIQYYNGEERAKGNILERFSAQQFPDLHSELNLSSLELGDSALYFCASSPWGSAHEQFFGPGTRLTVL.

The chain couples TRBV7-9 to TRBJ2-2; TCRdb indicates TRBD1, and absent DNA this call remains unverified. The CDR3 consists of 17 residues. The V gene's germline CDR1 is SEHNR and CDR2 FQNEAQ (reference sequence). The CDR3 reads CASSLKVFTRGTGELFF.

V gene TRBV5-1 combines with J gene TRBJ2-3; TCRdb's assignment of TRBD1 cannot be checked, as there is no DNA. This CDR3 contains 16 residues. CDR1 SGHRS and CDR2 YFSETQ come from the germline V gene. CDR3 amino acids: CASSLVPQGPTDTQYF.

The chain joins TRBV24-1 to TRBJ2-3; TCRdb proposes TRBD1, but this gene call is untestable without DNA. Germline CDR1 is KGHDR and CDR2 is SFDVKD. The length of the CDR3 is 14 residues. CDR3 sequence reads: CATSDLSGFDTQYF.

V gene TRBV16 combines with J gene TRBJ2-1; as DNA is missing, the TRBD2 call by TCRdb cannot be tested. Germline V CDR1 and CDR2: KGHSY, FQNENV. The CDR3 length is 12 residues. CDR3: CASSHPRAEQFF.

CDR3 residues: CASSQDRAGQETQYF. The rearrangement links TRBV4-2 to TRBJ2-5; TCRdb reports TRBD2, a call that lacks DNA to check it against. The germline gives CDR1 LGHNA, CDR2 YNFKEQ. The CDR3 consists of 15 residues.

This chain connects TRBV28 to TRBJ2-6; lacking DNA, the TRBD1 call made by TCRdb goes unchecked. This CDR3 comprises 14 residues. The germline V gene encodes CDR1 MDHEN and CDR2 SYDVKM. This CDR3 reads CASTTPEGANVLTF.